What follows is one TCR beta chain and its context. Its antigen is currently not known. One base away there is no much larger clone; base qualities are not given. The sample comes from a study of technical replicates of blood from a handful of donors (TCRdb year 2017). V and J lose 1 base and 0 bases, and a span of 10 bases separates them. Spanning cysteine to phenylalanine, the CDR3 consists of 15 amino acids. Only the CDR3 DNA is retained, 45 bases long and in frame from the first base. Based on the germline V gene, the CDR1 and CDR2 sequences are MGHRA and YSYEKL. The library came from the immunoSEQ multiplex PCR assay. TCRdb stores this immuneACCESS table with in-frame sequences only. Part of the clones is absent; in the studies checked, under half of the shortfall reflects unresolved V genes, and no reason is known for the rest. In this sample the table shows approximately 49,000 clones, roughly nine tenths of which occur a single time. The ten largest make up approximately 4% of the sample.

The TCR originated in a human donor in good health. Some clones in this sample may be carry-over from other donors' samples. This sequence uses TRBV4-1 and TRBJ2-7; a tentative D call is TRBD2 (6 bases match). Input material: PBMCs. The sequenced DNA is TGCGCCAGCAGCCAAGGGACTATCGACTCCTACGAGCAGTACTTC. Its protein is CASSQGTIDSYEQYF.